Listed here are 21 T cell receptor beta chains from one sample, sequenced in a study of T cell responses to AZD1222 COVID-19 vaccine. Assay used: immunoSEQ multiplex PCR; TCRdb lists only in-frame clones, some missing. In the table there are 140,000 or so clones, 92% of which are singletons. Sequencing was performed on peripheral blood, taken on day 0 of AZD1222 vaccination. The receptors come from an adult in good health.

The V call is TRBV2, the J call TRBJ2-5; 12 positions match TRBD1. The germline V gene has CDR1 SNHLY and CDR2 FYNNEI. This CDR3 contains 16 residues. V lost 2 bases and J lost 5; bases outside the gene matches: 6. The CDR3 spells CASSEWGTGGVETQYF. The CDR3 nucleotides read TGTGCCAGCAGTGAATGGGGGACAGGGGGCGTTGAGACCCAGTACTTC.

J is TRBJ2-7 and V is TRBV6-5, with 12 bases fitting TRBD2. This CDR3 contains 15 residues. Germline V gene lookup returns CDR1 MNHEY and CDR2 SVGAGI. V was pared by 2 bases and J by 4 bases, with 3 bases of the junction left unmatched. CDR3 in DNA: TGTGCCAGCAGTTACCCCGGACTAGCGGGATACGAGCAGTACTTC. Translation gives CASSYPGLAGYEQYF.

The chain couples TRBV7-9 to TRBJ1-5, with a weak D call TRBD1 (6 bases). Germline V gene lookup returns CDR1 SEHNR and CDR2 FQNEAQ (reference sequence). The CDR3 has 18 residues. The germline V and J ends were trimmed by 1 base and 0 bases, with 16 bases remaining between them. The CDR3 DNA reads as TGTGCCAGCAGCTTAGGCGCGGACAGTAGATATAGCAATCAGCCCCAGCATTTT. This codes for CASSLGADSRYSNQPQHF.

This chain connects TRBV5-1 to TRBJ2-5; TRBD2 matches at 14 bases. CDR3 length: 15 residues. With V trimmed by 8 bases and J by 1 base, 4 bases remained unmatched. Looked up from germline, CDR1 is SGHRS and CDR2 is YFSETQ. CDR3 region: CASGLAGGFQETQYF. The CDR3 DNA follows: TGCGCCAGTGGACTAGCGGGGGGATTCCAAGAGACCCAGTACTTC.

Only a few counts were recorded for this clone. The CDR3 protein is CASSVLDRVSGYTF. The CDR3 DNA reads as TGTGCCAGCAGTGTGTTGGACAGGGTCTCTGGCTACACCTTC. The chain carries TRBV2 and TRBJ1-2, with 8 positions matching TRBD1. V dropped 4 bases and J dropped 7; count of bases not matched to a gene: 8. Germline V gene sequence: CDR1 SNHLY, CDR2 FYNNEI. The CDR3 spans 14 residues.

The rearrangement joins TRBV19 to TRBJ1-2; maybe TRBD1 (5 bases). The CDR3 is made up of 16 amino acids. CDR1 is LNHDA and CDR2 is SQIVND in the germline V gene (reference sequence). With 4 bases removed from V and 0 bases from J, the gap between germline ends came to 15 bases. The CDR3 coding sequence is TGTGCCAGTAGTACGGTGTCCACAGGTTCTAACTATGGCTACACCTTC. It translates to CASSTVSTGSNYGYTF.

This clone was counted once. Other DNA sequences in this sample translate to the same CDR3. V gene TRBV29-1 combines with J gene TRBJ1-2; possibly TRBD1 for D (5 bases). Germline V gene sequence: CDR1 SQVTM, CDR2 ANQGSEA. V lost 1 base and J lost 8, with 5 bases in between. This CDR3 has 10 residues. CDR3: CSVEGGGYTF. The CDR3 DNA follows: TGCAGCGTTGAAGGGGGCGGCTACACCTTC.

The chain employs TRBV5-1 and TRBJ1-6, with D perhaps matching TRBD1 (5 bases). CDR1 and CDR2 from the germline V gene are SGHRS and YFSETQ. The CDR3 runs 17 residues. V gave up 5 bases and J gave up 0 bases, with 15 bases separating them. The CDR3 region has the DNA TGCGCCAGCAGAACGGACACAAACCCCTCCTATAATTCACCCCTCCACTTT. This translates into CASRTDTNPSYNSPLHF.

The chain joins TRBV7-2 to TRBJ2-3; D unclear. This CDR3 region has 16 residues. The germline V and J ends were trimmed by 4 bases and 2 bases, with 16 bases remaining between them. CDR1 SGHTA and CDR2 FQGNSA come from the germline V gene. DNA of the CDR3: TGTGCCAGCAGCTCGAGAACAGAGGACCTCACAGATACGCAGTATTTT. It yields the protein CASSSRTEDLTDTQYF.

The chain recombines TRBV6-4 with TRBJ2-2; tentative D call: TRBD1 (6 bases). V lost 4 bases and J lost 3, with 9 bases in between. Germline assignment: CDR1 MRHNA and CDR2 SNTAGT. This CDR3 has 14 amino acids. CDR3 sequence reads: CASSVYRDTGELFF. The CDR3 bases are TGTGCCAGCAGTGTCTACAGGGACACCGGGGAGCTGTTTTTT.

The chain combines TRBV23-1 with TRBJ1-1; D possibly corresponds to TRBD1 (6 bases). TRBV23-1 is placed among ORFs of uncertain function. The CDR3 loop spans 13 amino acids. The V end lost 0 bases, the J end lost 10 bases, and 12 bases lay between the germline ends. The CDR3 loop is CASSQSTGRVAFF. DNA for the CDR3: TGCGCCAGCAGTCAATCGACAGGCAGGGTAGCTTTCTTT.

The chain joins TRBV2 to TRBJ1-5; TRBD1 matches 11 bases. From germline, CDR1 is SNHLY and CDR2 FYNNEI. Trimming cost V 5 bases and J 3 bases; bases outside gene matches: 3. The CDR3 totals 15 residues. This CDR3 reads CASSRTGGINQPQHF. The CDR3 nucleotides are TGTGCCAGCAGTCGGACAGGGGGCATCAATCAGCCCCAGCATTTT. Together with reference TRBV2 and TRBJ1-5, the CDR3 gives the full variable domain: EPEVTQTPSHQVTQMGQEVILRCVPISNHLYFYWYRQILGQKVEFLVSFYNNEISEKSEIFDDQFSVERPDGSNFTLKIRSTKLEDSAMYFCASSRTGGINQPQHFGDGTRLSIL.

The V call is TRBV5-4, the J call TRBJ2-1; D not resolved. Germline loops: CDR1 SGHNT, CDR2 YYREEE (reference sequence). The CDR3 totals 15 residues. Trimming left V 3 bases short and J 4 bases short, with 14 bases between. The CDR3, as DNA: TGTGCCAGCAGCTCTCGAGTGGGTATATACAATGAGCAGTTCTTC. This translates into CASSSRVGIYNEQFF. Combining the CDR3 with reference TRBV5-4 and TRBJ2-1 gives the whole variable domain ETGVTQSPTHLIKTRGQQVTLRCSSQSGHNTVSWYQQALGQGPQFIFQYYREEENGRGNFPPRFSGLQFPNYSSELNVNALELDDSALYLCASSSRVGIYNEQFFGPGTRLTVL.

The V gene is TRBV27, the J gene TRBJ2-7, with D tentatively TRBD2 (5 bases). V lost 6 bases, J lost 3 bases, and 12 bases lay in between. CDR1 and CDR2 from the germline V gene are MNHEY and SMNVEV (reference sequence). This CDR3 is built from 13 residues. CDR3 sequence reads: CASSRLANYEQYF. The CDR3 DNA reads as TGTGCCAGCAGCCGCCTAGCTAACTACGAGCAGTACTTC.

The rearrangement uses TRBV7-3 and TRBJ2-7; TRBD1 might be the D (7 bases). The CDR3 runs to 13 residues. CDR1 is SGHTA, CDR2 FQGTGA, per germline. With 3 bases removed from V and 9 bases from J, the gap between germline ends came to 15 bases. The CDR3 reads CASSFGRGELQYF. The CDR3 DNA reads TGTGCCAGCAGCTTTGGCAGGGGGGAACTGCAGTACTTC.

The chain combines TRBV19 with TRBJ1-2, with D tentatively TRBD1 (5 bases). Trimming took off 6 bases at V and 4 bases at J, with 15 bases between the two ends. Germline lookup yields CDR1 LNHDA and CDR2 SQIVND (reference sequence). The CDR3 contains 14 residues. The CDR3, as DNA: TGTGCCAGTAGCGCCTCAGGGATAGGCTATGGCTACACCTTC. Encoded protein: CASSASGIGYGYTF.

The CDR3 protein is CASSHTWDGELGPQHF. The CDR3 DNA follows: TGCGCCAGCAGCCACACCTGGGACGGTGAGCTGGGGCCCCAGCATTTT. This rearrangement joins TRBV4-1 to TRBJ1-5; weak D call: TRBD1 (5 bases). There are 16 residues in the CDR3. In germline, CDR1 is MGHRA, CDR2 YSYEKL. The ends were cut back, 3 bases at V and 9 bases at J, with 21 bases in the middle.

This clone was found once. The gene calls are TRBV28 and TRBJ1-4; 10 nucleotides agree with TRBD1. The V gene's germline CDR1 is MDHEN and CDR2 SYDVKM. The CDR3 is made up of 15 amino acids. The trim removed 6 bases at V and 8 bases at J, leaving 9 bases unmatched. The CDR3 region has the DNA TGTGCCAGCAGCCCGGGACAGGGGTCTTTGGAAAAACTGTTTTTT. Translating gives CASSPGQGSLEKLFF. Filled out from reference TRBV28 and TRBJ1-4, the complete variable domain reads DVKVTQSSRYLVKRTGEKVFLECVQDMDHENMFWYRQDPGLGLRLIYFSYDVKMKEKGDIPEGYSVSREKKERFSLILESASTNQTSMYLCASSPGQGSLEKLFFGSGTQLSVL.

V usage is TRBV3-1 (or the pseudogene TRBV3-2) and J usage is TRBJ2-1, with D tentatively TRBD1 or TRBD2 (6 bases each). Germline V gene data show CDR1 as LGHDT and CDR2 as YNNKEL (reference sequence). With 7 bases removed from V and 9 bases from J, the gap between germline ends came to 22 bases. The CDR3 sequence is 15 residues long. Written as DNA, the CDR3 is TGTGCCAGCAACTCCTTCGGGGGCCTTCAGGGTGAGCAGTTCTTC. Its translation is CASNSFGGLQGEQFF.

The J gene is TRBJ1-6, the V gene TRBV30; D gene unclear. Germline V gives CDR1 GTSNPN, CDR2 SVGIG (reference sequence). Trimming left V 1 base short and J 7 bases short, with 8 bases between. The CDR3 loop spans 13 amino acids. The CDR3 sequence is CAWSGRLNSPLHF. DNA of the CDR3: TGTGCCTGGAGTGGGAGGTTGAATTCACCCCTCCACTTT.

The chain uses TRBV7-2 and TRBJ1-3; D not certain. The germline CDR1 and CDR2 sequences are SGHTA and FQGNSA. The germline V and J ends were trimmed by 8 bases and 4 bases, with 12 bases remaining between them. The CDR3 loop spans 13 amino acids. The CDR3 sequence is CASREGVGNTIYF. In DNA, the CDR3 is TGTGCCAGCCGGGAGGGAGTCGGAAACACCATATATTTT.